A single sample is the source of the 18 T cell receptor beta chains below, sequenced in a study of beta chain features in type 1 diabetes. Overall study results and limits: Significant though moderate, a shortening of TCRB CDR3s appeared in all four CD4+ subsets of Type 1 diabetes patients.

Their cognate antigens are unknown. Of the isolated RNA, all was reverse transcribed, and so the sequenced material was expressed TCRB transcripts. Sequencing was performed with immunoSEQ multiplex PCR; in TCRdb, only in-frame clones are kept and a portion is missing. The sample has under 400,000 clones, roughly 12% seen once; the top ten hold about 0.01%. Input material: naive CD4+ T cells from blood. Receptors originate from a woman aged 18-29 years with type 1 diabetes.

This rearrangement joins TRBV27 to TRBJ2-6, with unresolved D. V dropped 3 bases and J dropped 2 bases, with 5 bases sitting between them. This CDR3 comprises 14 residues. Germline V CDR1 and CDR2: MNHEY, SMNVEV (reference sequence). The CDR3 coding sequence is TGTGCCAGCAGTTTTAGTACTGGGGCCAACGTCCTGACTTTC. The encoded protein is CASSFSTGANVLTF.

The V gene is TRBV27, the J gene TRBJ1-1; 9 bases fit TRBD1. CDR1 is MNHEY, CDR2 SMNVEV, per germline (reference sequence). This CDR3 contains 17 residues. V lost 6 bases, J lost 0 bases, and 11 bases stayed unmatched. The CDR3 sequence: CASSRGGTGLVNTEAFF. CDR3 in DNA: TGTGCCAGCAGCCGCGGGGGGACAGGGTTGGTGAACACTGAAGCTTTCTTT.

The chain has TRBV5-6 and TRBJ2-2, with D hard to call. The CDR3 contains 13 residues. Looked up from germline, CDR1 is SGHDT and CDR2 is YYEEEE. V was cut by 0 bases and J by 5 bases, with 5 bases left in between. The chain's CDR3 is CASSLASTGELFF. DNA of the CDR3: TGTGCCAGCAGCTTGGCGTCTACCGGGGAGCTGTTTTTT.

The sample holds a few counts of this clone. This chain connects TRBV19 to TRBJ2-1, with 8 bases fitting TRBD1. Germline CDR1 LNHDA, CDR2 SQIVND (reference sequence). With 2 bases clipped from V and 10 bases from J, the junction kept 7 bases outside the gene matches. This CDR3 has 14 residues. CDR3 region: CASSIRQGAREQFF. The CDR3 DNA is TGTGCCAGTAGTATACGGCAGGGGGCGAGGGAGCAGTTCTTC.

This sequence joins TRBV29-1 and TRBJ1-2; 7 nucleotides line up with TRBD1. The CDR3 totals 14 residues. V lost 7 bases to trimming and J lost 2 bases; unmatched junction nucleotides: 10. Germline CDR1 is SQVTM and CDR2 is ANQGSEA. Here the CDR3 reads CSARGTDKNYGYTF. CDR3 bases: TGCAGCGCCAGAGGGACAGACAAAAACTATGGCTACACCTTC. Looking up the rest from reference TRBV29-1 and TRBJ1-2 gives the full variable domain: SAVISQKPSRDICQRGTSLTIQCQVDSQVTMMFWYRQQPGQSLTLIATANQGSEATYESGFVIDKFPISRPNLTFSTLTVSNMSPEDSSIYLCSARGTDKNYGYTFGSGTRLTVV.

As regards this clone: Other DNA variants within this sample encode the same CDR3. The J gene is TRBJ1-1, the V gene TRBV7-2; 8 bases align to TRBD1. The trim removed 2 bases at V and 1 base at J, leaving 3 bases unmatched. Per germline, CDR1 SGHTA and CDR2 FQGNSA. This CDR3 spans 15 amino acids. Here the CDR3 DNA reads TGTGCCAGCAGCTTACCCGGGACAGGGAACACTGAAGCTTTCTTT. It translates to CASSLPGTGNTEAFF.

V and J are TRBV28 and TRBJ2-7; TRBD2 matches 7 bases. Trimming removed 6 bases from V and 0 bases from J; junction bases left unmatched: 14. This CDR3 has 17 residues. Germline assignment: CDR1 MDHEN and CDR2 SYDVKM. Here the CDR3 reads CASSPAGLAESSYEQYF. CDR3 nucleotides: TGTGCCAGCAGCCCCGCAGGGCTAGCGGAAAGCTCCTACGAGCAGTACTTC.

The CDR3 spells CASDSREGGGTDTQYF. The CDR3 DNA reads as TGCGCCAGCGACTCCCGGGAAGGGGGGGGCACAGATACGCAGTATTTT. The chain links TRBV5-1 to TRBJ2-3, with a possible D match to TRBD2 (7 bases). CDR3 size: 16 residues. Germline V gene sequence: CDR1 SGHRS, CDR2 YFSETQ. V was clipped by 7 bases and J by 1 base, with 19 bases between them.

This sequence joins TRBV19 and TRBJ1-1; 7 bases agree with TRBD1. After removal of 4 bases from V and 1 base from J, the junction contained 6 bases not matched to a gene. CDR3 length: 15 amino acids. The germline V gene has CDR1 LNHDA and CDR2 SQIVND (reference sequence). The CDR3 loop is CASSKRQGPNTEAFF. Here the CDR3 DNA reads TGTGCCAGTAGTAAACGACAGGGACCGAACACTGAAGCTTTCTTT.

The CDR3 protein is CASSQDRGGVYEQYF. For the CDR3, the DNA is TGCGCCAGCAGCCAAGACCGAGGGGGGGTTTACGAGCAGTACTTC. The chain couples TRBV4-3 to TRBJ2-7, with a tentative D call TRBD2 (7 bases). The CDR3 covers 15 residues. Trimming removed 0 bases from V and 4 bases from J, with 13 bases in between. Germline V gives CDR1 LGHNA, CDR2 YSLEER.

The V gene is TRBV27, the J gene TRBJ1-6, with TRBD1 as a possible D gene (6 bases). The germline V gene has CDR1 MNHEY and CDR2 SMNVEV (reference sequence). Trimming cost V 8 bases and J 7 bases, with 18 bases left between them. CDR3 length equals 15 residues. In DNA form, the CDR3 reads TGTGCCAGCGGACTTTGGACAGACCTAAATTCACCCCTCCACTTT. As protein: CASGLWTDLNSPLHF.

This clone showed up just once. The V and J genes are TRBV11-1 and TRBJ2-1; 8 nucleotides line up with TRBD2. J was trimmed by 6 bases and V by 5 bases; bases with no gene match: 3. Looked up from germline, CDR1 is SGHAT and CDR2 is FQDESV (reference sequence). The CDR3 has 13 residues. CDR3 in amino acids: CASSPGTSNEQFF. CDR3 sequence (DNA): TGTGCCAGCAGCCCCGGGACTAGCAATGAGCAGTTCTTC.

A few counts support this clone. Other DNA sequences in this sample translate to the same CDR3. The chain has TRBV18 and TRBJ1-1, with TRBD1 identical over 8 bases. Germline loops: CDR1 KGHSH, CDR2 LQKENI. V gave up 3 bases and J gave up 2 bases; unmatched junction bases: 2. There are 14 residues in the CDR3. CDR3 protein: CASSPGQGNTEAFF. CDR3 coding DNA: TGTGCCAGCTCACCCGGACAGGGAAACACTGAAGCTTTCTTT.

V and J are TRBV15 and TRBJ2-1, with D perhaps TRBD1 (5 bases). The CDR3 is 15 residues long. CDR1 and CDR2 from the germline V gene are LNHNV and YYDKDF (reference sequence). V was clipped by 9 bases and J by 0 bases, with 15 bases between them. The CDR3 sequence: CATNTGSSSYNEQFF. The CDR3 DNA is TGTGCCACTAATACAGGCTCGAGCTCCTACAATGAGCAGTTCTTC. The whole variable domain, filled in from reference TRBV15 and TRBJ2-1, reads DAMVIQNPRYQVTQFGKPVTLSCSQTLNHNVMYWYQQKSSQAPKLLFHYYDKDFNNEADTPDNFQSRRPNTSFCFLDIRSPGLGDTAMYLCATNTGSSSYNEQFFGPGTRLTVL.

This clone was counted between two and nine times. V is TRBV6-1 and J is TRBJ2-5, with a weak D call TRBD1 (6 bases). The CDR3 runs to 15 residues. V lost 6 bases to trimming and J lost 5 bases, with 19 bases between them. Germline assignment: CDR1 MNHNS and CDR2 SASEGT. DNA for the CDR3: TGTGCCAGCAGCCCGAGACCAACAGGGTCCGAGACCCAGTACTTC. It translates to CASSPRPTGSETQYF.

This clone has only a few counts. This rearrangement joins TRBV23-1 to TRBJ2-7; D may be TRBD2 (5 bases). TRBV23-1 is placed among ORFs of uncertain function. The CDR3 runs 14 residues. Trimming removed 6 bases from V and 5 bases from J, with 17 bases in between. The CDR3 DNA reads TGCGCCAGCAGCGCCTTGAGGGTTCCCCACGAGCAGTACTTC. Protein: CASSALRVPHEQYF.

This clone was seen only a few times. V gene TRBV19 combines with J gene TRBJ2-1; D might be TRBD1 (5 bases). This CDR3 contains 13 residues. V was trimmed by 8 bases and J by 1 base, leaving 9 bases between them. The germline V gene encodes CDR1 LNHDA and CDR2 SQIVND (reference sequence). DNA for the CDR3: TGTGCCAGTTCCCAGGGATCCTACAATGAGCAGTTCTTC. Translated: CASSQGSYNEQFF.

The V call is TRBV28, the J call TRBJ2-1; 10 bases agree with TRBD2. The CDR3 spans 14 residues. V was clipped by 8 bases and J by 7 bases; unmatched bases: 8. Germline V gives CDR1 MDHEN, CDR2 SYDVKM. The CDR3 coding sequence is TGTGCCAGCGGCTTAACTAGCGGGATTAATGAGCAGTTCTTC. It yields the protein CASGLTSGINEQFF.